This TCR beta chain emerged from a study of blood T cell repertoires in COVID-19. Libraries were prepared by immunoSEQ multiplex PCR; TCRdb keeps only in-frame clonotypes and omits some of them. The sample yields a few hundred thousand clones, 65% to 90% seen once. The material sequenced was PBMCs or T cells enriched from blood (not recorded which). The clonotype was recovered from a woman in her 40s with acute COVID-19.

This CDR3 is CASSYGLATGELFF. The CDR3 nucleotides read TGTGCCAGCAGCTACGGACTAGCCACCGGGGAGCTGTTTTTT. The J gene is TRBJ2-2, the V gene TRBV7-9, with 8 bases lining up with TRBD2. V gave up 4 bases and J gave up 4 bases; unmatched junction bases: 2. CDR1 and CDR2 (germline): SEHNR, FQNEAQ (reference sequence). The CDR3 covers 14 residues.